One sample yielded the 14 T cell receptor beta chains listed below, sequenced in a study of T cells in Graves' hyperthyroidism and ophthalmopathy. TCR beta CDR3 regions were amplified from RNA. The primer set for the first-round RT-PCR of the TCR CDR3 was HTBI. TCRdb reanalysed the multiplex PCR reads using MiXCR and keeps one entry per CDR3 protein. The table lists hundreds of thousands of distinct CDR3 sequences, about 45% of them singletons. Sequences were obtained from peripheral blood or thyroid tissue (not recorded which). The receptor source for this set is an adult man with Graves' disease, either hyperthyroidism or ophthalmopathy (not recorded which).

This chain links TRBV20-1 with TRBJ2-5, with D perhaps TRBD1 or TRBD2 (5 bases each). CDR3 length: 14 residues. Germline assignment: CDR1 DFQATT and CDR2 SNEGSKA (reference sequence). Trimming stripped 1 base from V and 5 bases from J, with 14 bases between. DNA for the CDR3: TGCAGTGCTAGAGTGAGGGGCAGAGGGGAGACCCAGTACTTC. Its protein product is CSARVRGRGETQYF.

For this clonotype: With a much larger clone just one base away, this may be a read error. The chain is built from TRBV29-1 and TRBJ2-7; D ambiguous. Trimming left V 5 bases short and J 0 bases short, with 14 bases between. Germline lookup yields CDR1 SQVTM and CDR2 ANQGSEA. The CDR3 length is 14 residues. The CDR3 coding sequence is TGCAGCGTTAATGACACTTCAAACTCCTACGAGCAGTACTTC. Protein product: CSVNDTSNSYEQYF.

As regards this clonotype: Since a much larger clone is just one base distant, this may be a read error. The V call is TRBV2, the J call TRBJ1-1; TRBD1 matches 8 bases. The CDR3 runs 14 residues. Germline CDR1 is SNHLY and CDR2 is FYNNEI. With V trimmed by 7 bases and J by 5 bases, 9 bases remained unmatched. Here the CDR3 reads CASKLDRASTEAFF. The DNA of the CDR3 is TGTGCCAGCAAATTGGACAGGGCGAGTACTGAAGCTTTCTTT.

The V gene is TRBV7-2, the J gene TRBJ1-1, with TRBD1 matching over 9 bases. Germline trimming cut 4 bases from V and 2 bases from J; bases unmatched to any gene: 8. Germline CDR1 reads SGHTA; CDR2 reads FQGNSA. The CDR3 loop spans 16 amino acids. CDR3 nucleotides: TGTGCCAGCAGCTGGAGACAGGGGGTAACAAACACTGAAGCTTTCTTT. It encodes CASSWRQGVTNTEAFF.

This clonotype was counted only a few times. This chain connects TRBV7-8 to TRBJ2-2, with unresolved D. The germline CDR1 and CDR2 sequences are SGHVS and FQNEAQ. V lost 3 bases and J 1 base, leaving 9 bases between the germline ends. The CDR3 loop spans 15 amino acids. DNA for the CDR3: TGTGCCAGCAGCTTGTCTTGGCAGAACACCGGGGAGCTGTTTTTT. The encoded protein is CASSLSWQNTGELFF.

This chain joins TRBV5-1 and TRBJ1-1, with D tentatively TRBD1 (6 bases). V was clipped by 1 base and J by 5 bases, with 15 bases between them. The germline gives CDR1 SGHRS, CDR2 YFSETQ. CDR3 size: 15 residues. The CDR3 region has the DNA TGCGCCAGCAGCTTGTATCCGGGGACAACGACTGAAGCTTTCTTT. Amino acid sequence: CASSLYPGTTTEAFF.

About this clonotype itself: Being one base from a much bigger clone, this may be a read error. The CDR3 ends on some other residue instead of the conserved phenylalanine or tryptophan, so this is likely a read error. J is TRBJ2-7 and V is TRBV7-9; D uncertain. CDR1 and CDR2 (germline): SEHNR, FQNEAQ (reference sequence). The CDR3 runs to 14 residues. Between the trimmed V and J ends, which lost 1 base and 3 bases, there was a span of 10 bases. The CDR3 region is CASSLGWQNYEQYI. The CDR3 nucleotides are TGTGCCAGCAGCTTAGGGTGGCAGAACTACGAGCAGTACATC.

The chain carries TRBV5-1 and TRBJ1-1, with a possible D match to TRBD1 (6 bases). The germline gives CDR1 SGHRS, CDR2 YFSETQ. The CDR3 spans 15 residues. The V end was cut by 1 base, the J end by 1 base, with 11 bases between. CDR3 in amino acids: CASSLNQGRNTEAFF. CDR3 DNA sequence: TGCGCCAGCAGCTTGAACCAGGGGAGGAACACTGAAGCTTTCTTT.

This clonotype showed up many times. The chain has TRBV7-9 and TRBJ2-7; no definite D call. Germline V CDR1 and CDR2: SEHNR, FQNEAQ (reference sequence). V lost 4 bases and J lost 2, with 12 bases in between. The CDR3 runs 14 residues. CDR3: CASSSGGAAYEQYF. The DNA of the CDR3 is TGTGCCAGCAGCTCCGGCGGTGCGGCCTACGAGCAGTACTTC.

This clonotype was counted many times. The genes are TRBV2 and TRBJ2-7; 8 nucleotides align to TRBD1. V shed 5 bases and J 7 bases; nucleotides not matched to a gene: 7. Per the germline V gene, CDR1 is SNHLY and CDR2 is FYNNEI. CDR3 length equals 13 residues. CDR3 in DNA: TGTGCCAGCAGTAGGACAGGGAGAACTGAGCAGTACTTC. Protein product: CASSRTGRTEQYF.

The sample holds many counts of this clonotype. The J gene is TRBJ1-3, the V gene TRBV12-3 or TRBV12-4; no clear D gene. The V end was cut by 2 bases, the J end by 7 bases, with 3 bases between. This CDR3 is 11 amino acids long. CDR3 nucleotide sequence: TGTGCCAGCAGTTTAACCAACACCATATATTTT. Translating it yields CASSLTNTIYF.

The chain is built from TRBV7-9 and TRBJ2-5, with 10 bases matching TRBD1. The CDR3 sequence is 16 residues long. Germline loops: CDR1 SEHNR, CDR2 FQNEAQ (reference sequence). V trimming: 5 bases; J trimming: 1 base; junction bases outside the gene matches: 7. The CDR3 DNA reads TGTGCCAGCAGCCGGGGCGGGACAGGGGTCCAAGAGACCCAGTACTTC. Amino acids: CASSRGGTGVQETQYF.

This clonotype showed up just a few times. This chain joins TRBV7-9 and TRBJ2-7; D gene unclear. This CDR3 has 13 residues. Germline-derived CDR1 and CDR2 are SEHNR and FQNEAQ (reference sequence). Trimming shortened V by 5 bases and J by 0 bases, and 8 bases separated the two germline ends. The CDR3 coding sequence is TGTGCCAGCAGCCATTCTAGCTCCTACGAGCAGTACTTC. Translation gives CASSHSSSYEQYF.

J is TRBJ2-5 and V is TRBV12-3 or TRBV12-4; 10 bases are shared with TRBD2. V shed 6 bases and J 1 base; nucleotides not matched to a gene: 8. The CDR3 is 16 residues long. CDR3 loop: CASSRGAGGLQETQYF. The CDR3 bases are TGTGCCAGCAGCCGGGGAGCGGGAGGGCTCCAAGAGACCCAGTACTTC.